The source of this T cell receptor (beta chain) is a study of vaccination effects on CD4 cells after COVID-19. Viral peptide pools were used in the ViraFEST assay to expand antigen-specific CD4+ T cells, and sequencing came afterward. Cells that had been cultured for 10 days were the source of isolated CD4+ T cells. Every participant took two doses of the BNT162b2 or mRNA-1273 vaccine. Vaccine recipients lacked prior SARS-CoV-2 infection and had negative nucleocapsid antibodies. The ends were cut back, 1 base at V and 4 bases at J, with 13 bases in the middle. Germline-derived CDR1 and CDR2 are SEHNR and FQNEAQ (reference sequence). This CDR3 spans 15 amino acids. Sequencing was performed with immunoSEQ multiplex PCR; in TCRdb, only in-frame clones are kept and a portion is missing. The sample consists of approximately 14,000 clones, approximately 68% of them appearing once. This clone was observed once. What it binds is unknown.

This chain connects TRBV7-9 to TRBJ2-5; TRBD2 might be the D (6 bases). Sequencing used CD4+ T cells from PBMCs cultured with HCoV-NL63 spike peptides, obtained after COVID-19 vaccination. The TCR originated in a human donor who received a COVID-19 vaccine. CDR3: CASSLGRVVGETQYF. The CDR3 DNA reads TGTGCCAGCAGCTTAGGGAGGGTTGTAGGAGAGACCCAGTACTTC.